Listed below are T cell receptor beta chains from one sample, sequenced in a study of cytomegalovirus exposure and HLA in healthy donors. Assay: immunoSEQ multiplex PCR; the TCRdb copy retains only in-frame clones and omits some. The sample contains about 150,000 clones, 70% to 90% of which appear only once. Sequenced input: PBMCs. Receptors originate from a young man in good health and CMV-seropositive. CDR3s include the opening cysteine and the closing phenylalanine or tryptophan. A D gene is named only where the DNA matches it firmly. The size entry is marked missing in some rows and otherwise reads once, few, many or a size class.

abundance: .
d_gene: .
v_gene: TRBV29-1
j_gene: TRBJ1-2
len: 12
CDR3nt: TGCAGCGCTAGGGAGGGTAACTATGGCTACACCTTC
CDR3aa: CSAREGNYGYTF

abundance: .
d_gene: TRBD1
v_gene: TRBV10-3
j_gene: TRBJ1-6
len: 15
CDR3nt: TGTGCCACAAGACAGGGAAGCTCCTATAATTCACCCCTCCACTTT
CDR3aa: CATRQGSSYNSPLHF

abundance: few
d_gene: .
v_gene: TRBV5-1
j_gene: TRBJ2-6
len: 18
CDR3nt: TGCGCCAGCAGCTCAGTCGGGGGACCCCTCTCTGGGGCCAACGTCCTGACTTTC
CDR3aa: CASSSVGGPLSGANVLTF

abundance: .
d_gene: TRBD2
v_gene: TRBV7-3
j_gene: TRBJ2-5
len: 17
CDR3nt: TGTGCCAGCAGCTTAACCGGGACTAGCGGGAGACGGGAGACCCAGTACTTC
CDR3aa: CASSLTGTSGRRETQYF

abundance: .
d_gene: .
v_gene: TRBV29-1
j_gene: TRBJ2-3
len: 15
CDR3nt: TGCAGCGTTGACCTAACGACAGGCCGCACAGATACGCAGTATTTT
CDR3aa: CSVDLTTGRTDTQYF

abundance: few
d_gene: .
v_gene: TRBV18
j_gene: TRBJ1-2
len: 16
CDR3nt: TGTGCCAGCTCACCAACGTGGGCAGAAAGTCTATATGGCTACACCTTC
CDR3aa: CASSPTWAESLYGYTF

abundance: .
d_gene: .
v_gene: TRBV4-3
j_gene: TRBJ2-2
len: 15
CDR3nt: TGCGCCAGCAGCCAAGATCGGCTAGCTGCCGGGGAGCTGTTTTTT
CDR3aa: CASSQDRLAAGELFF

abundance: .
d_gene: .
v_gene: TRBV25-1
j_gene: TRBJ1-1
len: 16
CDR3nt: TGTGCCTCACCGGGACAAAGTATTAGAAATGACACTGAAGCTTTCTTT
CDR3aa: CASPGQSIRNDTEAFF

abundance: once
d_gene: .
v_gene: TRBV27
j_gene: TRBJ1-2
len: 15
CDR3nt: TGTGCCAGCAGTCCCACTAGGGCGGCTAACTATGGCTACACCTTC
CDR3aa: CASSPTRAANYGYTF

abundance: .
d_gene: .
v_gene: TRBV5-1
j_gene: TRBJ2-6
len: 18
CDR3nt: TGCGCCAGCAGCTTGGCCGTAGGGGAAAACTCTGGGGCCAACGTCCTGACTTTC
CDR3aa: CASSLAVGENSGANVLTF

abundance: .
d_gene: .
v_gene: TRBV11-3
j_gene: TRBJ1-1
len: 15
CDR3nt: TGTGCCAGCAGCTTAGATGGCTGGGGCCCTCCTGAAGCTTTCTTT
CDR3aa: CASSLDGWGPPEAFF

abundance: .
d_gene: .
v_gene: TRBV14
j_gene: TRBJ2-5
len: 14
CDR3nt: TGTGCCAGCAGCTCGTTCGGGGGCCAAGAGACCCAGTACTTC
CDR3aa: CASSSFGGQETQYF

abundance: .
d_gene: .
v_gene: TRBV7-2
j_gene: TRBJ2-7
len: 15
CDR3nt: TGTGCCAGCAGCTTAGGGGTGGGGGCGGGGGACGAGCAGTACTTC
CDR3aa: CASSLGVGAGDEQYF

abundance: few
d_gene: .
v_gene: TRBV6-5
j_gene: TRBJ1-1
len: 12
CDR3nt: TGTGCCAGCAGTTACGGGGGACATAAAGCTTTCTTT
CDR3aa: CASSYGGHKAFF

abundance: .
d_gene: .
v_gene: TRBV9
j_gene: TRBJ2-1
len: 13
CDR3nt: TGTGCCAGCAGCGTAGCTACGTACAATGAGCAGTTCTTC
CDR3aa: CASSVATYNEQFF

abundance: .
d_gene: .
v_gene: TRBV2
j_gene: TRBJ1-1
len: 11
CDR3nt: TGTGCCAGCAGTCTCGGTTCCGAAGCTTTCTTT
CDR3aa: CASSLGSEAFF

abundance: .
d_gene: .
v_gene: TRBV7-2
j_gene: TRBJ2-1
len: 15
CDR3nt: TGTGCCAGCAGCCCAGGGGTATGGGGCTACAATGAGCAGTTCTTC
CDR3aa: CASSPGVWGYNEQFF

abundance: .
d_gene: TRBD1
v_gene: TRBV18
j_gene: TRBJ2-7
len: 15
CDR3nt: TGTGCCAGCCTTCCTGGACAGGGAAGGCTGTACGAGCAGTACTTC
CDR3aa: CASLPGQGRLYEQYF